The table lists the clone carrying this T cell receptor beta chain with a few counts. Authors' data handling: Quantification of nucleated cells was approximated via reference gene primer amplification. The data were produced by immunoSEQ multiplex PCR, yet TCRdb's version contains in-frame clones alone and is incomplete. V, J and clone size derive from that table, while D and trimming were established from the DNA sequence. The table records 100,000 to 150,000 clones, roughly 72% of them present only once. The data stem from a study of blood T cell repertoires in COVID-19. Background on the study: Donors in the United States, Italy and Spain gave samples during acute or convalescent COVID-19. Nucleic acid was either cDNA or gDNA, and it came from T cells, B-cell-depleted T cells, or PBMCs.

The CDR3 consists of 13 residues. V was trimmed by 1 base and J by 3 bases, leaving 7 bases between them. Per the germline V gene, CDR1 is SGHVS and CDR2 is FNYEAQ. The TCR was taken from a man at least 80 years old with COVID-19, enrolled during active disease. Sequences were obtained from peripheral blood. The rearrangement links TRBV7-6 to TRBJ2-7; D not certain. CDR3: CASSLGSVYEQYF. CDR3 DNA sequence: TGTGCCAGCAGCTTAGGTTCAGTCTACGAGCAGTACTTC.